Below, 30 T cell receptor beta chains from the same sample are listed, as sequenced in a study of CD8+CD57+ T cells in acquired aplastic anemia. The TCR beta profiling, which covered VDJ combination and CDR3 sequence, was carried out using genomic DNA as the template. Via MiXCR, TCRdb re-called the reads, giving one row per CDR3 protein. The sample lists under 350,000 distinct CDR3 sequences; 55% to 65% were seen once. Specimen: sorted CD4+, CD8+, or CD8+CD57+ T cells (not recorded which) from PBMCs. Receptor source: a human donor with severe aplastic anemia or a healthy control (not recorded which).

The chain couples TRBV9 to TRBJ1-2; D gene ambiguous. The CDR3 runs 11 residues. Germline assignment: CDR1 SGDLS and CDR2 YYNGEE. V was shortened by 1 base and J by 8 bases, with 6 bases between the two germline ends. The CDR3 DNA reads TGTGCCAGCAGCGTACGCCCGGGCTACACCTTC. This translates into CASSVRPGYTF.

This clonotype has at least ten counts. J is TRBJ1-1 and V is TRBV6-1; D is perhaps TRBD1 (6 bases). CDR1 and CDR2 from the germline V gene are MNHNS and SASEGT. The CDR3 has 14 amino acids. V gave up 7 bases and J gave up 1 base, with 13 bases separating them. The CDR3 coding sequence is TGTGCCAGCAAGGGGGTTTCATGGAACACTGAAGCTTTCTTT. Protein product: CASKGVSWNTEAFF.

This chain joins TRBV19 and TRBJ2-2; 7 bases align to TRBD1. The V gene end was trimmed by 5 bases and the J gene end by 4 bases; junction bases not matched to a gene: 7. This CDR3 has 15 residues. Germline CDR1 and CDR2: LNHDA and SQIVND (reference sequence). CDR3 sequence: CASSQQGRITGELFF. CDR3 coding DNA: TGTGCCAGTAGTCAACAGGGGCGCATCACCGGGGAGCTGTTTTTT.

This clonotype was seen a few times. The chain has TRBV5-1 and TRBJ2-7, with TRBD1 matching 7 bases. The CDR3 runs 16 residues. The V gene's germline CDR1 is SGHRS and CDR2 YFSETQ. V shed 0 bases and J 4 bases; nucleotides not matched to a gene: 10. DNA for the CDR3: TGCGCCAGCAGCTTGGAGCCCGGGGACAGAGGATACGAGCAGTACTTC. Its translation is CASSLEPGDRGYEQYF.

The chain links TRBV20-1 to TRBJ1-1; D unresolved. The CDR3 is made up of 12 amino acids. Germline loops: CDR1 DFQATT, CDR2 SNEGSKA (reference sequence). V shed 4 bases and J shed 1 base, with 7 bases lying between them. CDR3 sequence (DNA): TGCAGTGCTATTCAAACGAACACTGAAGCTTTCTTT. Protein product: CSAIQTNTEAFF.

This clonotype was recorded many times. The chain has TRBV2 and TRBJ1-6; weak D call: TRBD1 (6 bases). CDR3 size: 18 residues. Germline-derived CDR1 and CDR2 are SNHLY and FYNNEI. Here the CDR3 DNA reads TGTGGAGACCGGGACAATTCTCCTTACTATCCTTATAATTCACCCCTCCACTTT. It codes for CGDRDNSPYYPYNSPLHF.

The V gene is TRBV2, the J gene TRBJ2-1, with 7 bases lining up with TRBD2. Germline CDR1 reads SNHLY; CDR2 reads FYNNEI. The CDR3 runs 14 residues. V shed 8 bases and J 0 bases; nucleotides not matched to a gene: 4. The CDR3 reads CASGGGTSYNEQFF. The DNA for the CDR3 is TGTGCCAGCGGGGGGGGGACCTCCTACAATGAGCAGTTCTTC.

This rearrangement joins TRBV9 to TRBJ2-7; the D is unclear. Trimming cost V 0 bases and J 6 bases, with 7 bases left between them. This CDR3 region has 12 residues. Germline CDR1 SGDLS, CDR2 YYNGEE. The CDR3 spells CASSVEGFEQYF. The CDR3 DNA follows: TGTGCCAGCAGCGTAGAGGGTTTCGAGCAGTACTTC.

This clonotype was recorded a few times. V is TRBV7-2 and J is TRBJ2-7, with 9 bases fitting TRBD1. Trimming took 5 bases from V and 3 from J; bases not matched to a gene: 8. CDR1 and CDR2 from the germline V gene are SGHTA and FQGNSA. The CDR3 length is 15 residues. CDR3: CASSPSTGGGYEQYF. Written as DNA, the CDR3 is TGTGCCAGCAGCCCCTCGACAGGGGGAGGCTACGAGCAGTACTTC.

This clonotype was recorded once. This likely comes from a read error, as the CDR3 has no conserved phenylalanine or tryptophan at its end. The DNA is omitted, as the CDR3 cannot be located on it reliably, and the CDR3 follows TCRdb's listing. The chain employs TRBV7-8 and TRBJ2-6; the DNA was not used to check the table's D call, TRBD2. Germline CDR1 reads SGHVS; CDR2 reads FQNEAQ. The CDR3 is 10 residues long, counting both termini. The CDR3 reads CASRSPRRAS.

The chain couples TRBV19 to TRBJ2-3, with D possibly being TRBD1 (6 bases). The CDR3 has 13 residues. V was clipped by 7 bases and J by 1 base, with 9 bases between them. CDR1 is LNHDA and CDR2 is SQIVND in the germline V gene (reference sequence). The CDR3 DNA sequence: TGTGCCAGTAACAGGGTCGGCACAGATACGCAGTATTTT. It is translated as CASNRVGTDTQYF.

Remarks on this clonotype: This sequence may be a read error, since a much larger clone differs from it by one base. The chain combines TRBV18 with TRBJ2-5; TRBD2 is a possible D gene (5 bases). The V gene's germline CDR1 is KGHSH and CDR2 LQKENI. CDR3 length equals 14 residues. CDR3 sequence: CAGSPRDFEETQYF. The CDR3, as DNA: TGTGCCGGCTCACCACGGGATTTCGAAGAGACCCAGTACTTC.

V usage is TRBV5-1 and J usage is TRBJ2-3; D tentatively reads TRBD1 or TRBD2 (5 bases each). The V gene's germline CDR1 is SGHRS and CDR2 YFSETQ. The CDR3 has 16 amino acids. Trimming removed 1 base at V and 0 bases at J, with 12 bases between. CDR3 region: CASSLLRDPSTDTQYF. CDR3 DNA sequence: TGCGCCAGCAGCTTGTTGAGGGACCCTAGCACAGATACGCAGTATTTT.

V gene TRBV20-1 combines with J gene TRBJ1-6; D not resolved. This CDR3 comprises 16 residues. Trimming cost V 0 bases and J 10 bases, with 19 bases left between them. Germline assignment: CDR1 DFQATT and CDR2 SNEGSKA (reference sequence). Written as DNA, the CDR3 is TGCAGTGCTAGAGATGGGGAAGGACCGGGTCGGTCACCCCTCCACTTT. Translating gives CSARDGEGPGRSPLHF.

Note on this clonotype: The germline gene is not matched at one end of the junction; a read error may be the cause. CDR3 protein: CVSSVDVNTEAFF. The CDR3 nucleotides are TGTGTCAGCAGCGTGGATGTGAACACTGAAGCTTTCTTT. This sequence joins TRBV7-9 and TRBJ1-1; D gene unclear. The CDR3 runs 13 residues. Germline loops: CDR1 SEHNR, CDR2 FQNEAQ (reference sequence).

In this sample, this clonotype turned up a few times. This chain joins TRBV5-5 and TRBJ2-7; 9 bases fit TRBD2. The germline gives CDR1 SGHKS, CDR2 YYEKEE (reference sequence). The CDR3 contains 16 residues. The J segment lost 6 bases and the V segment lost 4 bases, leaving 14 bases of the junction unmatched. CDR3 sequence (DNA): TGTGCCAGCAGCCCCGGCGGGACTAGCCCTCGGGGCGAGCAGTACTTC. Translating gives CASSPGGTSPRGEQYF.

This sequence joins TRBV20-1 and TRBJ1-1; perhaps TRBD1 as D (5 bases). Per the germline V gene, CDR1 is DFQATT and CDR2 is SNEGSKA (reference sequence). This CDR3 region has 16 residues. The V and J ends lost 2 bases and 4 bases respectively, with 20 bases between them. CDR3 DNA: TGCAGTGCTAGAAAGGGGAGGAGGTGGGGGGGCACTGAAGCTTTCTTT. Its translation is CSARKGRRWGGTEAFF.

At least ten counts were recorded for this clonotype. V and J are TRBV5-8 and TRBJ2-6; no clear D. Germline V gene data show CDR1 as SGHTS and CDR2 as YDEGEE. Trimming took off 0 bases at V and 2 bases at J, with 9 bases between the two ends. The CDR3 consists of 16 residues. The CDR3 DNA sequence: TGTGCCAGCAGCTTGGGGTCAGGACCTGGGGCCAACGTCCTGACTTTC. It translates to CASSLGSGPGANVLTF.

The rearrangement links TRBV24-1 to TRBJ2-3; no clear D gene. The germline CDR1 and CDR2 sequences are KGHDR and SFDVKD. Trimming stripped 4 bases from V and 3 bases from J, with 16 bases between. The CDR3 extends over 16 amino acids. CDR3 sequence (DNA): TGTGCCACCAGTGACCCTAGAGGACCCGCTACAGATACGCAGTATTTT. It yields the protein CATSDPRGPATDTQYF.

The V call is TRBV30, the J call TRBJ1-2; D may be TRBD1 (6 bases). From germline, CDR1 is GTSNPN and CDR2 SVGIG (reference sequence). The CDR3 has 15 residues. Trimming removed 0 bases at V and 6 bases at J, with 17 bases between. Written as DNA, the CDR3 is TGTGCCTGGAGTGTACTGCCCGGGGGCTTAGATGGCTACACCTTC. Translation: CAWSVLPGGLDGYTF.

This rearrangement joins TRBV7-6 to TRBJ1-3; D is undetermined. Germline CDR1 is SGHVS and CDR2 is FNYEAQ. The CDR3 contains 13 residues. V lost 5 bases to trimming and J lost 4 bases, with 9 bases between them. CDR3 sequence: CASSTNEGNTIYF. DNA for the CDR3: TGTGCCAGCAGCACGAACGAGGGAAACACCATATATTTT.

The gene calls are TRBV7-8 and TRBJ2-1, with 9 bases aligning to TRBD2. V shed 1 base and J 10 bases; nucleotides not matched to a gene: 8. This CDR3 has 15 amino acids. Germline CDR1 reads SGHVS; CDR2 reads FQNEAQ. The CDR3 protein is CASSLGLAGVEEQFF. In DNA, the CDR3 is TGTGCCAGCAGCTTAGGGTTAGCGGGAGTTGAGGAGCAGTTCTTC.

This clonotype was found many times. The rearrangement uses TRBV5-8 and TRBJ1-4; 7 nucleotides align to TRBD1. This CDR3 is built from 14 residues. The junction had 2 bases not matched to a gene; V was cut back by 0 bases and J by 6 bases. Per the germline V gene, CDR1 is SGHTS and CDR2 is YDEGEE. The CDR3 nucleotides are TGTGCCAGCAGCTTGGAGCAGGGGGATGAAAAACTGTTTTTT. It yields the protein CASSLEQGDEKLFF.

J is TRBJ2-3 and V is TRBV7-9; TRBD2 aligns across 9 bases. The V gene end was trimmed by 2 bases and the J gene end by 0 bases; junction bases not matched to a gene: 3. This CDR3 has 16 amino acids. Per the germline V gene, CDR1 is SEHNR and CDR2 is FQNEAQ (reference sequence). This CDR3 reads CASSLSGGLSTDTQYF. CDR3 DNA sequence: TGTGCCAGCAGCTTAAGCGGGGGGCTCAGCACAGATACGCAGTATTTT.

Many counts were recorded for this clonotype. This chain connects TRBV28 to TRBJ2-5; no clear D gene. The CDR3 loop spans 12 amino acids. Germline lookup yields CDR1 MDHEN and CDR2 SYDVKM. The ends were cut back, 1 base at V and 5 bases at J, with 5 bases in the middle. DNA for the CDR3: TGTGCCAGCAGTTTATTAAGGGAGACCCAGTACTTC. As protein: CASSLLRETQYF.

Remarks on this clonotype: This is likely a read error, given that the CDR3 carries no conserved phenylalanine or tryptophan at its end. This chain joins TRBV20-1 and TRBJ2-5, with D possibly matching TRBD2 (5 bases). Germline V lookup: CDR1 DFQATT, CDR2 SNEGSKA (reference sequence). Trimming shortened V by 2 bases and J by 5 bases, and 18 bases separated the two germline ends. This CDR3 contains 15 residues. For the CDR3, the DNA is TGCAGTGCTAGAACCCGGATGGAGGTTCCGGAGACCCAGTACCTC. Protein product: CSARTRMEVPETQYL.

The V gene is TRBV12-3 or TRBV12-4, the J gene TRBJ2-1; 8 bases agree with TRBD2. V trimming: 1 base; J trimming: 1 base; junction bases outside the gene matches: 6. The CDR3 totals 17 residues. The DNA for the CDR3 is TGTGCCAGCAGTTTAGTGGTAGCGGGAAGATCCTACAATGAGCAGTTCTTC. Residues: CASSLVVAGRSYNEQFF.

The chain has TRBV5-4 and TRBJ1-2; D gene ambiguous. CDR1 and CDR2 from the germline V gene are SGHNT and YYREEE (reference sequence). The V end lost 4 bases, the J end lost 0 bases, and 16 bases lay between the germline ends. The CDR3 consists of 16 residues. The CDR3 DNA sequence: TGTGCCAGCAGCACTTGGACGGAAATGGCTAACTATGGCTACACCTTC. It encodes CASSTWTEMANYGYTF.

About this clonotype: Mismatch with germline at one junction end may stem from a read error. The chain joins TRBV20-1 to TRBJ2-6; tentatively, D is TRBD1 or TRBD2 (5 bases each). The CDR3 is made up of 15 amino acids. Per the germline V gene, CDR1 is DFQATT and CDR2 is SNEGSKA (reference sequence). The CDR3 spells CSARGVGAGDNVLTF. CDR3 DNA: TGCAGTGCTAGGGGTGTCGGGGCTGGGGACAACGTCCTGACTTTC.

Points on this clonotype: Since a much larger clone is just one base distant, this may be a read error. The gene calls are TRBV27 and TRBJ2-7; D possibly corresponds to TRBD2 (5 bases). In germline, CDR1 is MNHEY, CDR2 SMNVEV (reference sequence). The CDR3 spans 15 residues. V was clipped by 5 bases and J by 3 bases, with 17 bases between them. As DNA, the CDR3 is TGTGCCAGCAGTATTAAGGGTCAAGAGGGCTACGAGCAGTACTTC. It codes for CASSIKGQEGYEQYF.